This T cell receptor (beta chain) was captured by sequencing in a study of identical twins. Trimming shortened V by 6 bases and J by 3 bases, and 9 bases separated the two germline ends. The germline CDR1 and CDR2 sequences are MNHEY and SVGEGT. The CDR3 is 12 residues long. This clonotype has more than one count but fewer than ten. A universal primer binding site was introduced by template switching. The final cDNA contained unique molecular identifiers. TCRdb called the 5' RACE reads again in MiXCR, with one record for every CDR3 protein. The table has about 890,000 distinct CDR3 sequences, around an eighth seen once. Separately, the same data were catalogued under a study of yellow fever vaccine responses in identical twins.

The TCR sequence derives from a woman under 30 in good health. Sequencing was done on a sample of PBMCs. V gene TRBV6-2 or TRBV6-3 combines with J gene TRBJ2-7, with D tentatively TRBD2 (5 bases). The CDR3, as DNA: TGTGCCAGCAGGGCTAGCAACTACGAGCAGTACGTC. Translating it yields CASRASNYEQYV.